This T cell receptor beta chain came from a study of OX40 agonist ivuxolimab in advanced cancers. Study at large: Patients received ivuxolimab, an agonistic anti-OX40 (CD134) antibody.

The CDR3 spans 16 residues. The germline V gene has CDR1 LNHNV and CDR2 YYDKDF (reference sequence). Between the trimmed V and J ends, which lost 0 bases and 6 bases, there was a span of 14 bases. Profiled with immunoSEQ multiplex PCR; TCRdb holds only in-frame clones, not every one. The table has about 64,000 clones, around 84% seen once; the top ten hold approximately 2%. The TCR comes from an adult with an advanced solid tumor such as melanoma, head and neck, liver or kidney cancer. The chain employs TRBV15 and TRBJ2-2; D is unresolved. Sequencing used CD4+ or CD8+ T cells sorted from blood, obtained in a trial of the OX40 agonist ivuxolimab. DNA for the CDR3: TGTGCCACCAGCAGAGACCTAGAGAAGACGGCCGGGGAGCTGTTTTTT. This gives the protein CATSRDLEKTAGELFF. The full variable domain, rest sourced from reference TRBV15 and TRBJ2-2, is DAMVIQNPRYQVTQFGKPVTLSCSQTLNHNVMYWYQQKSSQAPKLLFHYYDKDFNNEADTPDNFQSRRPNTSFCFLDIRSPGLGDTAMYLCATSRDLEKTAGELFFGEGSRLTVL.